This T cell receptor beta chain was captured in a study of PD-1 blockade in classical Hodgkin lymphoma. CDR1 is MNHEY and CDR2 is SVGAGI in the germline V gene. The V gene end was trimmed by 6 bases and the J gene end by 3 bases; junction bases not matched to a gene: 3. This CDR3 has 13 amino acids. Noted time point: cycle 4 day 1 (C4D1), after less than 7 weeks of nivolumab. All the patients suffered relapse after autologous stem cell transplantation, and brentuximab vedotin exposure differed. Clones were read by immunoSEQ multiplex PCR, and TCRdb kept only the in-frame ones, dropping some. This sample has roughly 17,000 clones, with around four fifths found just once.

The sequence was collected from a human donor with classical Hodgkin lymphoma. The rearrangement links TRBV6-5 to TRBJ1-2, with 8 positions matching TRBD1. The sample in question was peripheral blood mononuclear cells (PBMCs), obtained before the fourth cycle of nivolumab. The CDR3 spells CASRHRGYYGYTF. The CDR3 DNA reads TGTGCCAGCAGGCACAGGGGGTACTATGGCTACACCTTC.